These 32 T cell receptor beta chains were all obtained from the same sample, sequenced in a study of early T cells in non-severe SARS-CoV-2 infection. TCRdb re-called the 5' RACE reads with MiXCR, one entry per CDR3 protein. The data show tens of thousands of distinct CDR3 sequences, around 12% seen once. Sequenced material: whole blood. All receptors derive from an adult who was a healthcare worker with PCR-confirmed SARS-CoV-2 infection or an uninfected control (not recorded which).

This clonotype was observed a handful of times. The chain couples TRBV7-8 to TRBJ1-4; 7 positions match TRBD1. V shed 5 bases, J shed 3 bases, and the junction held 9 bases outside the gene matches. The CDR3 is made up of 16 amino acids. Germline V gene lookup returns CDR1 SGHVS and CDR2 FQNEAQ. The CDR3 DNA is TGTGCCAGCAGCATCACGCAGGGGGGGTCTAATGAAAAACTGTTTTTT. Translation gives CASSITQGGSNEKLFF.

As concerns this clonotype: This CDR3 fails to terminate in the conserved phenylalanine or tryptophan, so it likely reflects a read error. J is TRBJ2-3 and V is TRBV9, with 9 positions matching TRBD2. CDR1 SGDLS and CDR2 YYNGEE come from the germline V gene. This CDR3 contains 15 residues. V gave up 5 bases and J gave up 5 bases; unmatched junction bases: 9. CDR3 amino acids: CASSRRGGREDTQYS. DNA of the CDR3: TGTGCCAGCAGTCGCCGGGGCGGGAGGGAAGATACGCAGTATTCT.

This clonotype was counted at least ten times. J is TRBJ2-5 and V is TRBV11-2; TRBD1 agrees at 7 bases. The germline gives CDR1 SGHAT, CDR2 FQNNGV. This CDR3 comprises 14 residues. J lost 5 bases, V lost 5 bases, and 8 bases had no gene match. CDR3 loop: CASSPTGVRETQYF. The CDR3, as DNA: TGTGCCAGCAGCCCCACAGGGGTACGGGAGACCCAGTACTTC.

This clonotype has ten or more counts. V usage is TRBV28 and J usage is TRBJ2-1, with 11 bases lining up with TRBD2. V shed 4 bases, J shed 0 bases, and the junction held 14 bases outside the gene matches. This CDR3 spans 20 amino acids. Germline CDR1 is MDHEN and CDR2 is SYDVKM. The CDR3 sequence: CASSSTSGGPKTGSYNEQFF. The CDR3 DNA sequence: TGTGCCAGCAGTTCCACTAGCGGGGGTCCTAAAACGGGCTCCTACAATGAGCAGTTCTTC.

The table lists this clonotype with a few counts. The V call is TRBV3-1, the J call TRBJ1-5, with D maybe TRBD1 (6 bases). This CDR3 is 15 amino acids long. Trimming left V 1 base short and J 4 bases short, with 11 bases between. Germline CDR1 is LGHDT and CDR2 is YNNKEL (reference sequence). In DNA form, the CDR3 reads TGTGCCAGCAGCCAAGGGACAGCAACAAATCAGCCCCAGCATTTT. Amino acid sequence: CASSQGTATNQPQHF. Filled out from reference TRBV3-1 and TRBJ1-5, the complete variable domain reads DTAVSQTPKYLVTQMGNDKSIKCEQNLGHDTMYWYKQDSKKFLKIMFSYNNKELIINETVPNRFSPKSPDKAHLNLHINSLELGDSAVYFCASSQGTATNQPQHFGDGTRLSIL.

Ten or more counts support this clonotype. The chain uses TRBV6-1 and TRBJ1-5; TRBD1 matches 7 bases. This CDR3 has 13 amino acids. Germline V lookup: CDR1 MNHNS, CDR2 SASEGT. Trimming cost V 7 bases and J 7 bases; bases outside gene matches: 7. CDR3 protein: CASITGVRQPQHF. CDR3 bases: TGTGCCAGCATTACAGGGGTGAGGCAGCCCCAGCATTTT.

This clonotype occurred many times. In this CDR3 the conserved last residue, phenylalanine or tryptophan, is missing, so a read error is likely. This rearrangement joins TRBV19 to TRBJ2-1; 7 bases map to TRBD2. The V gene end was trimmed by 3 bases and the J gene end by 7 bases; junction bases not matched to a gene: 9. This CDR3 region has 15 residues. Germline V gives CDR1 LNHDA, CDR2 SQIVND (reference sequence). CDR3 nucleotide sequence: TGTGCCAGTAGTATCGGGGGGAGGGTTTCAAATGAGCAGTTCCTC. Encoded protein: CASSIGGRVSNEQFL.

This clonotype was counted only a few times. V usage is TRBV27 and J usage is TRBJ2-1; unclear D gene. Germline loops: CDR1 MNHEY, CDR2 SMNVEV (reference sequence). The CDR3 is 12 amino acids. V gave up 6 bases and J gave up 8 bases, with 11 bases separating them. The CDR3 region is CASSPLGHEQFF. The CDR3 coding sequence is TGTGCCAGCAGCCCTCTAGGCCATGAGCAGTTCTTC.

This clonotype was detected ten times or more. This sequence joins TRBV28 and TRBJ2-5; 12 bases fit TRBD1. Trimming at V came to 6 bases and at J to 3 bases, leaving 8 bases not matched to a gene. Germline V gene data show CDR1 as MDHEN and CDR2 as SYDVKM. The CDR3 spans 16 residues. CDR3 sequence: CASSSSGTGGEETQYF. In DNA form, the CDR3 reads TGTGCCAGCAGCTCATCCGGGACAGGGGGCGAAGAGACCCAGTACTTC.

In this sample, this clonotype turned up a few times. The chain employs TRBV20-1 and TRBJ2-3; D remains unclear. V lost 4 bases to trimming and J lost 5 bases, with 13 bases between them. Germline CDR1 and CDR2: DFQATT and SNEGSKA (reference sequence). The CDR3 covers 13 residues. The CDR3 bases are TGCAGTGCTATTGTGGGATCGGTAGATACGCAGTATTTT. Translated, it gives CSAIVGSVDTQYF.

There are a few counts of this clonotype. The chain carries TRBV5-1 and TRBJ2-2, with 7 positions matching TRBD1. V shed 4 bases, J shed 4 bases, and the junction held 10 bases outside the gene matches. CDR1 is SGHRS, CDR2 YFSETQ, per germline. The CDR3 is 16 amino acids. CDR3 coding DNA: TGCGCCAGCAGCCATCAACCGGGACAGACCACCGGGGAGCTGTTTTTT. Protein sequence: CASSHQPGQTTGELFF.

This clonotype was seen at least ten times. The CDR3 here is CSARDSVAAATGEQFF. The CDR3 DNA reads as TGCAGTGCTAGAGATTCGGTCGCGGCAGCAACGGGTGAGCAGTTCTTC. The chain is built from TRBV20-1 and TRBJ2-1; D ambiguous. V lost 0 bases, J lost 9 bases, and 21 bases lay in between. Germline CDR1 DFQATT, CDR2 SNEGSKA (reference sequence). The CDR3 covers 16 residues.

The chain employs TRBV20-1 and TRBJ2-3; D not certain. V was clipped by 8 bases and J by 1 base, with 19 bases between them. Germline-derived CDR1 and CDR2 are DFQATT and SNEGSKA (reference sequence). The CDR3 length is 15 residues. CDR3 amino acids: CSPRRAVGGTDTQYF. DNA of the CDR3: TGCAGTCCGAGAAGGGCAGTTGGCGGCACAGATACGCAGTATTTT.

This clonotype was seen ten or more times. The V and J genes are TRBV3-1 and TRBJ2-1, with D perhaps matching TRBD2 (5 bases). V gave up 0 bases and J gave up 9 bases, with 12 bases separating them. Germline lookup yields CDR1 LGHDT and CDR2 YNNKEL (reference sequence). The CDR3 has 14 amino acids. The DNA for the CDR3 is TGTGCCAGCAGCCAAGATGAGACGGCGGGTGAGCAGTTCTTC. It codes for CASSQDETAGEQFF.

Ten or more counts support this clonotype. The chain links TRBV18 to TRBJ2-1; D gene ambiguous. Germline lookup yields CDR1 KGHSH and CDR2 LQKENI. V shed 6 bases and J shed 7 bases, with 10 bases lying between them. The CDR3 loop spans 12 amino acids. The chain's CDR3 is CASSPTWNEQFF. For the CDR3, the DNA is TGTGCCAGCTCTCCGACTTGGAATGAGCAGTTCTTC. Supplemented by reference TRBV18 and TRBJ2-1, the full variable domain reads NAGVMQNPRHLVRRRGQEARLRCSPMKGHSHVYWYRQLPEEGLKFMVYLQKENIIDESGMPKERFSAEFPKEGPSILRIQQVVRGDSAAYFCASSPTWNEQFFGPGTRLTVL.

The DNA of the CDR3 is TGTGCCAGCAGCTTTCTTGACTATCGGGAAAGCACAGATACGCAGTATTTT. Amino acids: CASSFLDYRESTDTQYF. The rearrangement joins TRBV7-9 to TRBJ2-3; a weak D match, TRBD2 (5 bases). Germline CDR1 reads SEHNR; CDR2 reads FQNEAQ (reference sequence). CDR3 length: 17 amino acids. V lost 3 bases and J 0 bases, leaving 16 bases between the germline ends. The entire variable domain, with the rest obtained from reference TRBV7-9 and TRBJ2-3, is as follows: DTGVSQNPRHKITKRGQNVTFRCDPISEHNRLYWYRQTLGQGPEFLTYFQNEAQLEKSRLLSDRFSAERPKGSFSTLEIQRTEQGDSAMYLCASSFLDYRESTDTQYFGPGTRLTVL.

In its sample, this clonotype was seen many times. The chain uses TRBV9 and TRBJ2-7; no reliable D call. Trimming removed 0 bases from V and 7 bases from J, with 11 bases in between. CDR1 and CDR2 (germline): SGDLS, YYNGEE. The CDR3 sequence is 13 residues long. In DNA, the CDR3 is TGTGCCAGCAGCGTAGAGCCTAGACGGGAGCAGTACTTC. Amino acids: CASSVEPRREQYF.

This rearrangement joins TRBV5-6 to TRBJ2-1; no firm D call. V dropped 0 bases and J dropped 4 bases, with 14 bases sitting between them. The CDR3 covers 16 residues. Germline V lookup: CDR1 SGHDT, CDR2 YYEEEE. This CDR3 reads CASSLAFMGPYNEQFF. CDR3 nucleotides: TGTGCCAGCAGCTTGGCATTTATGGGCCCGTACAATGAGCAGTTCTTC.

The rearrangement joins TRBV20-1 to TRBJ1-4; 9 nucleotides align to TRBD1. Trimming at V came to 0 bases and at J to 0 bases, leaving 5 bases not matched to a gene. The V gene's germline CDR1 is DFQATT and CDR2 SNEGSKA (reference sequence). This CDR3 is built from 17 residues. In DNA, the CDR3 is TGCAGTGCTAGAGACCAGACAGGGGGGACAACTAATGAAAAACTGTTTTTT. Translated: CSARDQTGGTTNEKLFF.

The CDR3 loop is CASSHRDGLRGTEYEQYF. CDR3 DNA sequence: TGTGCCAGCAGCCACCGGGACGGCCTTAGGGGAACCGAATACGAGCAGTACTTC. The chain has TRBV5-5 and TRBJ2-7, with D perhaps TRBD1 or TRBD2 (5 bases each). CDR3 length: 18 residues. V lost 4 bases and J lost 4, with 27 bases in between. Germline V gene lookup returns CDR1 SGHKS and CDR2 YYEKEE (reference sequence).

This clonotype appeared many times. Here the CDR3 reads CASSFTSSGRWDYEQYF. The DNA of the CDR3 is TGTGCCAGCAGCTTTACAAGCAGCGGGAGATGGGACTACGAGCAGTACTTC. V usage is TRBV5-5 and J usage is TRBJ2-7; 8 bases are shared with TRBD2. V dropped 2 bases and J dropped 3; count of bases not matched to a gene: 13. This CDR3 region has 17 residues. The germline CDR1 and CDR2 sequences are SGHKS and YYEKEE (reference sequence).

This clonotype appeared once. The J gene is TRBJ2-3, the V gene TRBV6-4; no reliable D call. Germline V gives CDR1 MRHNA, CDR2 SNTAGT. The CDR3 length is 15 residues. Deletions cut 0 bases from V and 0 bases from J, with 7 bases between. The CDR3 sequence is CASSDSGGSTDTQYF. CDR3 sequence (DNA): TGTGCCAGCAGTGACTCGGGCGGAAGCACAGATACGCAGTATTTT.

There are many counts of this clonotype. The gene calls are TRBV29-1 and TRBJ2-3; the D gene is possibly TRBD2 (5 bases). Per the germline V gene, CDR1 is SQVTM and CDR2 is ANQGSEA. The CDR3 spans 14 residues. Deletions cut 3 bases from V and 0 bases from J, with 10 bases between. The CDR3 bases are TGCAGCGTTGACAGCAGCGGTAGCACAGATACGCAGTATTTT. Protein product: CSVDSSGSTDTQYF.

This clonotype was picked up a small number of times. CDR3 nucleotides: TGTGCCAGCAGCCAAGGCTATGCGAGGGAGGGCCGCTACGAGCAGTACTTC. The encoded protein is CASSQGYAREGRYEQYF. The V and J genes are TRBV3-2 and TRBJ2-7; the table's D call TRBD2 went unverified against the DNA. TRBV3-2 is noted as a pseudogene. CDR3 length: 17 amino acids.

This clonotype occurred many times. The chain recombines TRBV29-1 with TRBJ2-1; 10 bases fit TRBD2. Germline V gives CDR1 SQVTM, CDR2 ANQGSEA. Trimming removed 4 bases from V and 7 bases from J; junction bases left unmatched: 4. The CDR3 totals 13 residues. The CDR3 sequence: CSVGGTSVNEQFF. CDR3 DNA sequence: TGCAGCGTTGGAGGGACTAGCGTAAATGAGCAGTTCTTC.

This clonotype has ten or more counts. The chain links TRBV19 to TRBJ2-1, with a weak D call TRBD1 (5 bases). This CDR3 region has 14 residues. The germline V and J ends were trimmed by 4 bases and 8 bases, with 15 bases remaining between them. CDR1 LNHDA and CDR2 SQIVND come from the germline V gene (reference sequence). CDR3 nucleotides: TGTGCCAGTAGTAGGGTTCAGGGAAGCGATGAGCAGTTCTTC. Encoded protein: CASSRVQGSDEQFF.

This clonotype was observed a few times. The V gene is TRBV7-9, the J gene TRBJ1-1, with D uncertain. CDR3 length equals 13 residues. Germline V gene data show CDR1 as SEHNR and CDR2 as FQNEAQ (reference sequence). Trimming left V 2 bases short and J 12 bases short, with 16 bases between. The DNA of the CDR3 is TGTGCCAGCAGCTTAATGAGTCAAGAAAATACTTTCTTT. It codes for CASSLMSQENTFF.

The chain combines TRBV7-8 with TRBJ2-1; D unresolved. The germline gives CDR1 SGHVS, CDR2 FQNEAQ. The CDR3 contains 15 residues. V was trimmed by 1 base and J by 10 bases, leaving 17 bases between them. CDR3 loop: CASSLGGPGAEEQFF. Here the CDR3 DNA reads TGTGCCAGCAGCTTAGGCGGACCGGGCGCAGAAGAGCAGTTCTTC.

This clonotype showed up just a few times. The rearrangement links TRBV11-2 to TRBJ2-1, with TRBD2 as a possible D gene (6 bases). The V end lost 5 bases, the J end lost 5 bases, and 16 bases lay between the germline ends. Germline-derived CDR1 and CDR2 are SGHAT and FQNNGV. There are 15 residues in the CDR3. This chain's CDR3 is CASSPPGGVNNEQFF. DNA for the CDR3: TGTGCCAGCAGCCCCCCGGGCGGGGTTAACAATGAGCAGTTCTTC.

The chain recombines TRBV10-1 with TRBJ2-1, with TRBD2 matching 12 bases. The CDR3 sequence is 16 residues long. Germline V gives CDR1 WNHNN, CDR2 SYGVQD (reference sequence). Unmatched junction bases numbered 9, after V lost 4 bases and J lost 8 bases. The chain's CDR3 is CASSATSGSLADEQFF. DNA of the CDR3: TGCGCCAGCAGTGCGACTAGCGGGAGTTTAGCCGATGAGCAGTTCTTC.

This clonotype was seen a handful of times. The chain has TRBV5-5 and TRBJ2-5; 9 nucleotides agree with TRBD2. The CDR3 is 16 amino acids. CDR1 and CDR2 (germline): SGHKS, YYEKEE (reference sequence). Trimming cost V 4 bases and J 1 base; bases outside gene matches: 8. The CDR3 sequence: CASSIDSGRGQETQYF. DNA for the CDR3: TGTGCCAGCAGCATCGATAGCGGGAGAGGCCAAGAGACCCAGTACTTC.

This sequence joins TRBV30 and TRBJ2-5; 7 bases agree with TRBD1. Germline CDR1 is GTSNPN and CDR2 is SVGIG (reference sequence). V trimming: 4 bases; J trimming: 1 base; junction bases outside the gene matches: 6. There are 14 residues in the CDR3. The CDR3 nucleotides are TGTGCCTGGATGACCGACAGGGCCCAAGAGACCCAGTACTTC. It is translated as CAWMTDRAQETQYF.